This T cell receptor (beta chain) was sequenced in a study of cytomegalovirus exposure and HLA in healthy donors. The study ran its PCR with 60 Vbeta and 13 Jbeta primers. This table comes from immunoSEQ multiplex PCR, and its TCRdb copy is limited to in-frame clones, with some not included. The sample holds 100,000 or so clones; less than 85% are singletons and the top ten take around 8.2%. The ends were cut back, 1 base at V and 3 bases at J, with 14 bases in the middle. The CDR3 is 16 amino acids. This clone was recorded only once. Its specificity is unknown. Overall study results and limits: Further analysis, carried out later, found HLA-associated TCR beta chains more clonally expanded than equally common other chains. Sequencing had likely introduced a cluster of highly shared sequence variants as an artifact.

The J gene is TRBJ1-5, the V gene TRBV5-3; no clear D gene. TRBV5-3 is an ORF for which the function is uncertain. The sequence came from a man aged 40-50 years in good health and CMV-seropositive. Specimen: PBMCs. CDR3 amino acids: CARSLWLGGNNQPQHF. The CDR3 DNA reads TGTGCCAGAAGCTTGTGGTTAGGCGGGAACAATCAGCCCCAGCATTTT.